Listed below are T cell receptor beta chains from one sample, sequenced in a study of siplizumab effects on memory and regulatory T cells. The data were produced by immunoSEQ multiplex PCR, yet TCRdb's version contains in-frame clones alone and is incomplete. The repertoire holds some 96,000 clones, with roughly 93% as singletons. The source material was non-Treg CD4+ T cells sorted from blood. Receptors were obtained from a human donor in good health. CDR3s include the opening cysteine and the closing phenylalanine or tryptophan.

v_call,j_call,cdr3_aa
TRBV19,TRBJ2-6,CASSIGPDRANVLTF
TRBV19,TRBJ2-7,CASSMRQDNYEQYF
TRBV10-2,TRBJ2-1,CASSELATRDEQFF
TRBV6-1,TRBJ1-5,CASRPRDGGGQPQHF
TRBV25-1,TRBJ1-2,CASRRGGGGVGGYTF
TRBV7-2,TRBJ2-7,CASSSGTGLYEQYF
TRBV6-6,TRBJ2-7,CASSYSGRGQDEQYF
TRBV7-2,TRBJ2-5,CASSSLMAFPRETQYF
TRBV29-1,TRBJ2-2,CSVRLTGRDTGELFF
TRBV6-5,TRBJ1-2,CASSSRAGGYTF
TRBV28,TRBJ1-2,CASSFYRGYYDIYGYTF
TRBV5-1,TRBJ2-7,CASSLVETSRSYEQYF
TRBV29-1,TRBJ1-2,CSVVPEGGYTF
TRBV30,TRBJ1-1,CAWNSNTEAFF
TRBV7-9,TRBJ2-5,CASSLRTMWGVSETQYF
TRBV19,TRBJ2-5,CASSQGKETQYF
TRBV11-2,TRBJ2-7,CASSPQAGTAIYEQYF
TRBV5-1,TRBJ1-2,CASSLTGGAGIDGYTF
TRBV21-1,TRBJ2-2,CASSPRVPTGELFF
TRBV28,TRBJ2-7,CASRSPSSGTYEQYF
TRBV5-1,TRBJ2-3,CASSRSGGATDTQYF
TRBV6-1,TRBJ1-3,CASGRGESGNTIYF
TRBV9,TRBJ2-4,CASSVEGGGSLAKNIQYF
TRBV5-1,TRBJ2-3,CASSLEPSTDTQYF
TRBV11-2,TRBJ1-4,CASSLVAGTTSEKLFF
TRBV5-1,TRBJ2-2,CASSPDRADTGELFF
TRBV6-1,TRBJ2-3,CASSPSPNTDTQYF
TRBV15,TRBJ2-2,CATSRDQGSTGELFF
TRBV7-6,TRBJ1-1,CASSSKIEDLLTEAFF
TRBV19,TRBJ2-1,CASSRAGTTVGANEQFF
TRBV4-2,TRBJ2-3,CASSPLIAGYTDTQYF
TRBV28,TRBJ1-4,CASRIQGLAPNEKLFF
TRBV5-1,TRBJ2-1,CASSLAGDSNEQFF
TRBV5-4,TRBJ2-1,CASSSDYLANEQFF
TRBV11-2,TRBJ1-1,CASSPGTVNTEAFF
TRBV5-5,TRBJ1-5,CASSLAAGSFEPQHF
TRBV11-2,TRBJ1-3,CASSLDRVSGNTIYF
TRBV10-1,TRBJ2-3,CASSVGRETDTQYF
TRBV5-6,TRBJ1-1,CASSLGGENTEAFF
TRBV27,TRBJ2-2,CASSLRTGGAGELFF
TRBV9,TRBJ2-3,CASSVVLAGGTDTQYF
TRBV4-1,TRBJ1-5,CASSRSGGDRNQPQHF
TRBV7-8,TRBJ2-7,CASSLALGEQYF
TRBV27,TRBJ2-7,CASSSRPDRSSYEQYF
TRBV6-1,TRBJ1-2,CASSASGTPHGYTF
TRBV28,TRBJ2-5,CASSFGRGRETQYF
TRBV9,TRBJ2-3,CASSVGGTDTQYF
TRBV18,TRBJ2-7,CASSRATRVIRGEQYF
TRBV6-5,TRBJ1-3,CASGRYSGNTIYF
TRBV10-2,TRBJ2-2,CASSFTESGELFF
TRBV6-5,TRBJ2-3,CASSRNTDTQYF
TRBV28,TRBJ1-4,CASSGRMEGEKLFF
TRBV6-5,TRBJ2-1,CASSSGSSLGEQFF